This passage covers 30 T cell receptor beta chains from one sample sequenced in a study of molecular identifiers for immune sequencing clone quantification. TCRdb independently ran MiXCR on the PCR reads; one entry per CDR3 protein. The sample shows around 470,000 distinct CDR3 sequences, 20% to 25% of them seen only once. Sequencing was carried out using naive CD8+ T cells from blood, with Jurkat cell RNA spiked in. As for subset: FACS-sorted CD8+CD4-CCR7+CD45RA+ naive T cells. Receptors originate from a human donor in good health. Some libraries in this study had Jurkat cell RNA spiked in.

This clonotype was detected only a few times. The CDR3 sequence is CASSFGTSGDSWNEQFF. In DNA form, the CDR3 reads TGTGCCAGCAGCTTTGGGACTAGCGGAGACTCCTGGAATGAGCAGTTCTTC. This chain links TRBV11-2 with TRBJ2-1; 11 nucleotides agree with TRBD2. Germline CDR1 SGHAT, CDR2 FQNNGV. Unmatched junction bases numbered 11, after V lost 3 bases and J lost 7 bases. The CDR3 length is 17 residues.

V and J are TRBV2 and TRBJ1-5; D remains ambiguous. This CDR3 is 22 amino acids long. The ends were cut back, 0 bases at V and 0 bases at J, with 27 bases in the middle. Germline V gene lookup returns CDR1 SNHLY and CDR2 FYNNEI. The CDR3 protein is CASSEALPEQSEILYSNQPQHF. The CDR3, as DNA: TGTGCCAGCAGTGAAGCGCTTCCAGAACAGAGCGAAATCCTGTATAGCAATCAGCCCCAGCATTTT.

This chain joins TRBV19 and TRBJ1-2; no clear D gene. V lost 10 bases and J 8 bases, leaving 8 bases between the germline ends. Germline CDR1 reads LNHDA; CDR2 reads SQIVND (reference sequence). The CDR3 is 9 amino acids. The CDR3 protein is CATPPGYTF. The DNA of the CDR3 is TGTGCCACCCCCCCAGGCTACACCTTC.

Of note for this clonotype: A much larger clone sits a single nucleotide away, making a read error possible. The missing conserved phenylalanine or tryptophan at the end of this CDR3 makes a read error likely. The chain is built from TRBV28 and TRBJ1-2; D possibly corresponds to TRBD1 (5 bases). Germline V gene sequence: CDR1 MDHEN, CDR2 SYDVKM. Trimming left V 5 bases short and J 5 bases short, with 9 bases between. This CDR3 is 12 amino acids long. The CDR3 is CASSDSAYGYTL. The CDR3 DNA sequence: TGTGCCAGCAGTGACAGTGCTTATGGCTACACCCTC.

The table lists this clonotype with many counts. The CDR3 DNA is TGTGCCAGCAGTTACCTAGGACAGGGGGATTGGACAGATACGCAGTATTTT. It codes for CASSYLGQGDWTDTQYF. The V and J genes are TRBV12-3 or TRBV12-4 and TRBJ2-3, with 10 bases fitting TRBD1. The CDR3 spans 17 residues. After removal of 4 bases from V and 3 bases from J, the junction contained 10 bases not matched to a gene.

The sample holds one count of this clonotype. The junction departs from germline at one end; a sequencing error may be responsible. V and J are TRBV23-1 and TRBJ2-2; either TRBD1 or TRBD2 may supply D (6 bases each). TRBV23-1 is placed among ORFs of uncertain function. The CDR3 loop spans 15 amino acids. CDR3 loop: CASSPKGGPHRGAVF. CDR3 nucleotides: TGCGCCAGCTCGCCTAAGGGGGGTCCACACCGGGGAGCTGTTTTT.

This clonotype occurred many times. The rearrangement joins TRBV9 to TRBJ1-4; tentatively, D is TRBD1 (6 bases). Trimming shortened V by 4 bases and J by 0 bases, and 10 bases separated the two germline ends. This CDR3 spans 15 amino acids. Germline V gene sequence: CDR1 SGDLS, CDR2 YYNGEE. CDR3 region: CASSSQGSTNEKLFF. The CDR3 coding sequence is TGTGCCAGCAGCTCTCAGGGGTCAACTAATGAAAAACTGTTTTTT.

The CDR3 protein is CAWSPGTGVEQYF. The CDR3 DNA reads TGTGCCTGGAGTCCCGGGACAGGGGTCGAGCAGTACTTC. J is TRBJ2-7 and V is TRBV30, with 10 bases aligning to TRBD1. Per germline, CDR1 GTSNPN and CDR2 SVGIG (reference sequence). This CDR3 is 13 amino acids long. V lost 2 bases, J lost 6 bases, and 4 bases stayed unmatched. The full variable domain, rest sourced from reference TRBV30 and TRBJ2-7, is SQTIHQWPATLVQPVGSPLSLECTVEGTSNPNLYWYRQAAGRGLQLLFYSVGIGQISSEVPQNLSASRPQDRQFILSSKKLLLSDSGFYLCAWSPGTGVEQYFGPGTRLTVT.

About this clonotype: A much larger clone differs by one base, so this may be a read error. CDR3 in DNA: TGTGCCAGCAGTCCCACCGGGGGGGGAGGGGAGCCCCCGCATTTT. It encodes CASSPTGGGGEPPHF. The chain employs TRBV12-3 or TRBV12-4 and TRBJ1-5; D is perhaps TRBD1 (5 bases). The CDR3 runs to 15 residues.

The sample holds many counts of this clonotype. The gene calls are TRBV7-2 and TRBJ2-7; 8 positions agree with TRBD2. This CDR3 has 15 residues. Germline V CDR1 and CDR2: SGHTA, FQGNSA. With V trimmed by 3 bases and J by 0 bases, 4 bases remained unmatched. CDR3 sequence (DNA): TGTGCCAGCAGCTTCGAAGCGGGGGTCTCCTACGAGCAGTACTTC. Protein sequence: CASSFEAGVSYEQYF.

Points on this clonotype: Mismatch with germline at one junction end may stem from a read error. This chain uses TRBV4-1 with TRBJ2-1, with 7 bases that match TRBD2. The length of the CDR3 is 12 residues. Germline values: CDR1 MGHRA, CDR2 YSYEKL. CDR3 loop: CVSSQAGQEQFF. CDR3 nucleotide sequence: TGCGTCAGCAGCCAAGCGGGGCAGGAGCAGTTCTTC.

The rearrangement joins TRBV6-6 to TRBJ1-6; 10 bases map to TRBD1. Trimming took 1 base from V and 8 from J; bases not matched to a gene: 2. Germline CDR1 MNHNY, CDR2 SVGAGI (reference sequence). The CDR3 is made up of 15 amino acids. CDR3 in amino acids: CASSYWTGGDSPLHF. The CDR3 coding sequence is TGTGCCAGCAGTTACTGGACAGGGGGGGATTCACCCCTCCACTTT.

This clonotype was found a few times. The chain is built from TRBV27 and TRBJ2-7; perhaps TRBD1 as D (6 bases). Germline assignment: CDR1 MNHEY and CDR2 SMNVEV (reference sequence). The CDR3 loop spans 14 amino acids. Between the trimmed V and J ends, which lost 5 bases and 4 bases, there was a span of 15 bases. CDR3 sequence (DNA): TGTGCCAGCAGTCCTTTGGACAGAGGATACGAGCAGTACTTC. Its translation is CASSPLDRGYEQYF.

The sample holds a few counts of this clonotype. The chain employs TRBV7-9 and TRBJ2-7, with a possible D match to TRBD2 (5 bases). The V end lost 1 base, the J end lost 1 base, and 11 bases lay between the germline ends. The CDR3 consists of 15 residues. The germline gives CDR1 SEHNR, CDR2 FQNEAQ (reference sequence). CDR3 nucleotides: TGTGCCAGCAGCTTAGTTCTGGAGGAGTCCTACGAGCAGTACTTC. As protein: CASSLVLEESYEQYF.

The chain uses TRBV5-8 and TRBJ2-7; tentatively, D is TRBD1 or TRBD2 (5 bases each). CDR1 and CDR2 (germline): SGHTS, YDEGEE. Trimming took 0 bases from V and 0 from J, leaving 10 bases between them. This CDR3 spans 15 amino acids. In DNA form, the CDR3 reads TGTGCCAGCAGCTTGGCCGAGGGGAGCTCCTACGAGCAGTACTTC. Its translation is CASSLAEGSSYEQYF. The full variable domain, its missing parts supplied by reference TRBV5-8 and TRBJ2-7, is EAGVTQSPTHLIKTRGQQATLRCSPISGHTSVYWYQQALGLGLQFLLWYDEGEERNRGNFPPRFSGRQFPNYSSELNVNALELEDSALYLCASSLAEGSSYEQYFGPGTRLTVT.

This clonotype occurred once. No conserved phenylalanine or tryptophan ends this CDR3, so it is likely a read error. The chain combines TRBV27 with TRBJ2-7; 7 nucleotides match TRBD1. Per germline, CDR1 MNHEY and CDR2 SMNVEV (reference sequence). The CDR3 is made up of 14 amino acids. V shed 2 bases and J 6 bases; nucleotides not matched to a gene: 7. The CDR3 DNA reads TGTGCCAGCAGTTTAGGCACAGGGGTCGGCGAGCAGTACCTC. Encoded protein: CASSLGTGVGEQYL.

The chain joins TRBV27 to TRBJ1-5; TRBD1 might be the D (6 bases). This CDR3 comprises 17 residues. The germline CDR1 and CDR2 sequences are MNHEY and SMNVEV (reference sequence). Trimming took 5 bases from V and 7 from J, leaving 24 bases between them. The CDR3, as DNA: TGTGCCAGCAGTAGAATTGGAGTGGCAGGGGTGGAGCAGCCCCAGCATTTT. Translating it yields CASSRIGVAGVEQPQHF.

To note about this clonotype: This may stem from a read error, because a much larger clone lies one nucleotide away. The V call is TRBV10-2, the J call TRBJ2-1, with D possibly called TRBD1 or TRBD2 (6 bases each). Germline values: CDR1 WSHSY, CDR2 SAAADI. This CDR3 has 11 amino acids. The CDR3 DNA is TGCGCCAGCAGTGCCCCACGGGGGCAGCTCTTC. Its protein is CASSAPRGQLF.

This clonotype was counted a single time. Germline and junction disagree at one end, which may indicate a read error. The rearrangement uses TRBV13 and TRBJ1-4, with D perhaps matching TRBD1 (6 bases). The CDR3 extends over 15 amino acids. The germline V gene encodes CDR1 PRHDT and CDR2 FYEKMQ (reference sequence). CDR3 in DNA: TGTGCCAGCAGCTTCGGACAGAAACAAAATGGAAAACTGTTTTTT. This gives the protein CASSFGQKQNGKLFF. Based on the CDR3 plus reference TRBV13 and TRBJ1-4, the full variable domain is AAGVIQSPRHLIKEKRETATLKCYPIPRHDTVYWYQQGPGQDPQFLISFYEKMQSDKGSIPDRFSAQQFSDYHSELNMSSLELGDSALYFCASSFGQKQNGKLFFGSGTQLSVL.

Only a few counts were recorded for this clonotype. The chain's CDR3 is CASSPRRTYEQYF. CDR3 DNA sequence: TGTGCCAGCAGTCCCCGACGGACCTACGAGCAGTACTTC. This chain links TRBV27 with TRBJ2-7; no clear D gene. The CDR3 is made up of 13 amino acids. Germline V gene lookup returns CDR1 MNHEY and CDR2 SMNVEV (reference sequence). Trimming shortened V by 5 bases and J by 2 bases, and 10 bases separated the two germline ends.

With regard to this clonotype: A much larger clonotype is one base distant, so this may be a read error. The V call is TRBV6-2 or TRBV6-3, the J call TRBJ2-7; D is possibly TRBD2 (5 bases). This CDR3 contains 14 residues. Trimming stripped 8 bases from V and 6 bases from J, with 20 bases between. Germline CDR1 and CDR2: MNHEY and SVGEGT. CDR3 nucleotide sequence: TGTGCCAGCGGTTCTAGCCGCCCCACGGGCGAGCAGTACTTC. It yields the protein CASGSSRPTGEQYF.

This clonotype was seen only a few times. The rearrangement joins TRBV4-3 to TRBJ2-7; 11 bases agree with TRBD1. The CDR3 runs 15 residues. Germline trimming cut 3 bases from V and 3 bases from J; bases unmatched to any gene: 4. Germline CDR1 is LGHNA and CDR2 is YSLEER. CDR3 in amino acids: CASSQPGQGVYEQYF. CDR3 DNA sequence: TGCGCCAGCAGCCAGCCGGGACAGGGGGTCTACGAGCAGTACTTC.

This clonotype was counted only a few times. The rearrangement joins TRBV12-3 or TRBV12-4 to TRBJ1-5, with 9 bases that match TRBD1. V was clipped by 5 bases and J by 2 bases; unmatched bases: 7. CDR3 length: 16 amino acids. CDR3 residues: CASSTRDRARNQPQHF. The CDR3 DNA sequence: TGTGCCAGCAGTACCCGGGACAGGGCCCGCAATCAGCCCCAGCATTTT.

This clonotype showed up just a few times. The chain links TRBV5-6 to TRBJ2-7; no firm D call. The CDR3 is 12 amino acids. Per the germline V gene, CDR1 is SGHDT and CDR2 is YYEEEE. V was trimmed by 0 bases and J by 7 bases, leaving 8 bases between them. This chain's CDR3 is CASSLGAEEQYF. The CDR3 DNA reads as TGTGCCAGCAGCTTGGGGGCGGAGGAGCAGTACTTC. The full variable domain, completed using reference TRBV5-6 and TRBJ2-7, is DAGVTQSPTHLIKTRGQQVTLRCSPKSGHDTVSWYQQALGQGPQFIFQYYEEEERQRGNFPDRFSGHQFPNYSSELNVNALLLGDSALYLCASSLGAEEQYFGPGTRLTVT.

V and J are TRBV6-1 and TRBJ2-7, with D perhaps matching TRBD1 (8 bases). Per germline, CDR1 MNHNS and CDR2 SASEGT. V lost 6 bases and J 4 bases, leaving 22 bases between the germline ends. The CDR3 contains 16 residues. The chain's CDR3 is CASRPPGQGGSYEQYF. The CDR3 DNA follows: TGTGCCAGCAGACCCCCAGGACAGGGAGGGTCGTACGAGCAGTACTTC.

The V call is TRBV19, the J call TRBJ1-6; tentative D call: TRBD1 (6 bases). The CDR3 spans 14 residues. The V end was cut by 8 bases, the J end by 6 bases, with 14 bases between. Germline-derived CDR1 and CDR2 are LNHDA and SQIVND (reference sequence). The CDR3: CASGSTGLNSPLHF. In DNA, the CDR3 is TGTGCCAGTGGATCGACAGGCCTTAATTCACCCCTCCACTTT.

This clonotype was seen ten or more times. This chain uses TRBV7-9 with TRBJ1-4; D uncertain. V was shortened by 7 bases and J by 7 bases, with 22 bases between the two germline ends. The CDR3 covers 16 residues. CDR1 is SEHNR, CDR2 FQNEAQ, per germline (reference sequence). The CDR3 nucleotides are TGTGCCAGCACCATAGACACCTCGAAAGAAAGTGAAAAACTGTTTTTT. As protein: CASTIDTSKESEKLFF.

Worth noting for this clonotype: One base away lies a much larger clone, so this may be a sequencing read error. The chain uses TRBV4-1 and TRBJ1-3; D gene unclear. In germline, CDR1 is MGHRA, CDR2 YSYEKL. CDR3 length: 16 amino acids. This chain's CDR3 is CASSQDWGSSGNTVYF. The DNA of the CDR3 is TGCGCCAGCAGCCAAGATTGGGGAAGTTCTGGAAACACCGTATATTTT.

About this clonotype: A much more abundant neighbour one base away suggests this may be a read error. The chain employs TRBV29-1 and TRBJ2-7, with D possibly called TRBD1 or TRBD2 (5 bases each). This CDR3 has 13 residues. Germline-derived CDR1 and CDR2 are SQVTM and ANQGSEA. Here the CDR3 DNA reads TGCAGCGTTGAAGCACCGGGACCCTACGGGCAGTACTTC. Amino acid sequence: CSVEAPGPYGQYF.

Many counts were recorded for this clonotype. The chain links TRBV24-1 to TRBJ2-7, with 9 positions matching TRBD2. The ends lost 7 bases at V and 3 bases at J; junction bases unmatched: 3. There are 13 residues in the CDR3. CDR1 and CDR2 (germline): KGHDR, SFDVKD. In DNA form, the CDR3 reads TGTGCCACCAGGCCTAGCGGGATCTACGAGCAGTACTTC. Its protein product is CATRPSGIYEQYF.